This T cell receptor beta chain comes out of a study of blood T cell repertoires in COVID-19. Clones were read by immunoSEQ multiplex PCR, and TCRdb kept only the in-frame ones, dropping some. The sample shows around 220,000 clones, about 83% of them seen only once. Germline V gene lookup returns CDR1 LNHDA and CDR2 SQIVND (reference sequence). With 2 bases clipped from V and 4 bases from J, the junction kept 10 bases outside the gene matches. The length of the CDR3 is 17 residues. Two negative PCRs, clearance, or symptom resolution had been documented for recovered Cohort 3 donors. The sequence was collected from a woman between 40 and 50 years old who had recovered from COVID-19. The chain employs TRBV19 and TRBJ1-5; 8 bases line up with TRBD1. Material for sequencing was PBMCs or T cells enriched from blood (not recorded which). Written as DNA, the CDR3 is TGTGCCAGTAGTATACTCATTACAGGGGGAAGAAATCAGCCCCAGCATTTT. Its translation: CASSILITGGRNQPQHF.